This passage covers 8 T cell receptor beta chains from one sample sequenced in a study of blood T cell repertoires in COVID-19. The table came from immunoSEQ multiplex PCR; TCRdb's copy has only in-frame clones and leaves some out. The data hold about 300,000 clones, with 80% to 90% observed a single time. Sequencing used PBMCs or T cells enriched from blood (not recorded which). The receptors shown here come from a man aged 25 to 45 who had recovered from COVID-19.

The CDR3 DNA is TGTGCCAGCAGACGGAAGCGGGGGAGCACAGATACGCAGTATTTT. Amino acid sequence: CASRRKRGSTDTQYF. V is TRBV2 and J is TRBJ2-3, with 8 bases fitting TRBD2. The CDR3 is made up of 15 amino acids. V lost 6 bases and J lost 0; bases outside the gene matches: 5. The germline V gene has CDR1 SNHLY and CDR2 FYNNEI.

This chain links TRBV10-1 with TRBJ2-3; D remains unclear. V dropped 0 bases and J dropped 0 bases, with 10 bases sitting between them. The CDR3 length is 16 residues. CDR1 is WNHNN, CDR2 SYGVQD, per germline (reference sequence). As DNA, the CDR3 is TGCGCCAGCAGTGAGTCTGGAGTTTGGAGCACAGATACGCAGTATTTT. Encoded protein: CASSESGVWSTDTQYF.

The rearrangement links TRBV3-1 (or the pseudogene TRBV3-2) to TRBJ2-2; TRBD2 matches 10 bases. V lost 0 bases, J lost 7 bases, and 8 bases stayed unmatched. The CDR3 covers 17 residues. CDR1 and CDR2 (germline): LGHDT, YNNKEL (reference sequence). The DNA for the CDR3 is TGTGCCAGCAGCCAAGATGCGAGCGGGAGGGCCCTCGGGGAGCTGTTTTTT. Residues: CASSQDASGRALGELFF.

The V and J genes are TRBV28 and TRBJ2-2; 9 bases fit TRBD1. CDR3 length equals 14 residues. CDR1 and CDR2 from the germline V gene are MDHEN and SYDVKM. With 5 bases clipped from V and 6 bases from J, the junction kept 4 bases outside the gene matches. The CDR3 DNA is TGTGCCAGCAGTCGGGACAGGGAAGCCGGGGAGCTGTTTTTT. Its translation: CASSRDREAGELFF.

The sample holds one count of this clone. The genes are TRBV18 and TRBJ1-5, with D unresolved. In germline, CDR1 is KGHSH, CDR2 LQKENI. V was pared by 6 bases and J by 9 bases, with 18 bases between. The CDR3 runs to 14 residues. The CDR3 protein is CASSPETRQGPQHF. The CDR3 bases are TGTGCCAGCTCCCCCGAAACCAGGCAAGGGCCCCAGCATTTT.

The rearrangement uses TRBV18 and TRBJ2-1, with D possibly TRBD2 on 6 matching bases. Germline CDR1 is KGHSH and CDR2 is LQKENI. CDR3 length equals 16 residues. Trimming removed 4 bases from V and 9 bases from J, with 22 bases in between. In DNA, the CDR3 is TGTGCCAGCTCACGCCCCGGGGGTGACGCCGGGGGTGAGCAGTTCTTC. Its translation: CASSRPGGDAGGEQFF.

The J gene is TRBJ1-2, the V gene TRBV2; tentatively, D is TRBD1 (6 bases). Deletions cut 5 bases from V and 6 bases from J, with 13 bases between. Germline V gene lookup returns CDR1 SNHLY and CDR2 FYNNEI. The CDR3 has 13 amino acids. DNA for the CDR3: TGTGCCAGCAGTTCCGACAGGTCCCATGGCTACACCTTC. Amino acid sequence: CASSSDRSHGYTF.

The chain employs TRBV2 and TRBJ1-1; no reliable D call. The germline V and J ends were trimmed by 3 bases and 1 base, with 6 bases remaining between them. The germline V gene has CDR1 SNHLY and CDR2 FYNNEI. The CDR3 totals 13 residues. CDR3 DNA: TGTGCCAGCAGTGATGAGTCGAACACTGAAGCTTTCTTT. Its translation: CASSDESNTEAFF.